This TCR beta chain originates from a study of cytomegalovirus exposure and HLA in healthy donors (dated by TCRdb to about 2017). About the full investigation: In an earlier analysis of under 750 of the donors, roughly 300 Gb of sequence data and 120 million or so unique TCR beta sequences from about 180 million T cells were reported. To decide whether each TCR beta V gene segment behaved as functional or pseudogenic, an earlier analysis of several hundred of the donors relied on high-throughput TCR beta sequencing. In addition to the first cohort of around 670 subjects, a separate validation cohort of approximately 120 different subjects was used. All discovery cohort repertoires had been generated using a single sequencing platform. Both class I and class II loci were covered by HLA typing, at four-digit resolution. Roughly five DR-DQ haplotypes were handled as single units for association and clustering because linkage in the cohort was strong. Roughly 290 gigabases of sequencing data and roughly 80 million unique TCR sequences made up an early release that covered 500 to 650 HLA-typed donors. Genome-wide SNP genotypes for about 55% of the roughly 670 donors were used in a later genetic analysis, which treated that subset as a discovery cohort. Donor age, sex, ethnicity and CMV serostatus were compiled alongside the repertoire data. Typing coverage differed by locus: A, B, C, DRB1 and DQB1 were typed in about 620-630 donors, DQA1 in 500 to 550, DPA1 in 600 to 610, and DPB1 in around 490. The study combined high-throughput TCR immunosequencing, statistical association of individual TCRs with disease status, and machine learning to predict cytomegalovirus infection status. Rather than drawing on any new phenotypic data, the later analysis identified candidate immune exposures from TCR beta sequences and the way those sequences occurred across donors. Of the approximately 400 genotyped donors, 75% to 85% were placed in the genetic ancestry cluster associated with self-reported Caucasian donors. In a later analysis, previously published TCR beta repertoires from some 640 donors were re-analyzed and high-resolution HLA genotyping was added so that TCR occurrence patterns could be studied. The study was designed to test whether signatures of past pathogen exposure could be identified by cataloging public T cell receptors. Among roughly 370 genotyped donors of the cohort, an average of around 240,000 unique TCR beta nucleotide sequences were sequenced per donor, 15% to 20% of them non-productive. The T cell repertoires of about 700 subjects were profiled by immunosequencing and related to cytomegalovirus serostatus.

The library was prepared using the immunoSEQ multiplex PCR assay. For the multiplex PCR, a mixture combining 60 forward primers for TCR Vbeta segments and 13 reverse primers for TCR Jbeta segments was used. Amplification of the CDR3 region of rearranged TCR beta genes was performed with a multiplex PCR assay on genomic DNA. Amplified TCR beta libraries were sequenced as 87-base-pair reads on the Illumina HiSeq System. The study's own analysis went as follows. Across the 670 or so repertoires, a later analysis counted 78 million or so unique TCR beta chains, roughly 11 million of which were shared by at least two donors. Raw reads were error-corrected and collapsed into unique sequences by a nearest-neighbor algorithm in which closely related sequences were merged to remove PCR and sequencing errors. CDR3 sequences were aligned to IMGT reference sequences to assign V, D and J gene segments. Each retained sequence needed at least a six-nucleotide match to both a V gene segment and a J gene segment. Rearrangements were classified as productive when the CDR3 lacked stop codons and remained in frame with V and J, and all other rearrangements were classified as non-productive. Following IMGT convention, CDR3 was defined as the stretch from the second conserved V-encoded cysteine up to the conserved J-encoded phenylalanine. In an earlier analysis of 550 to 650 of the donors, sequences lacking an unambiguous match to a single V gene segment were excluded. An earlier analysis of a few hundred of the donors classified V segments as functional when productive rearrangements were above 56.7% and as segregating when the standard deviation between donors was above 5%. A statistical classification framework was developed to diagnose cytomegalovirus status using the catalog of TCR beta chain sequences. A later analysis assigned V and J genes by comparing TCR nucleotide sequences with IMGT/GENE-DB human TR gene sequences. The TCRdist pipeline was used in a later analysis to assign CDR3 sequences and most-parsimonious VDJ recombination scenarios. In a later analysis, each TCR beta chain was defined by its CDR3 amino acid sequence together with its V-gene family, and reads lacking a unique V-gene family were excluded. To address suspected cross-contamination and a sequencing artifact, a later analysis removed under 600 highly shared, low-generation-probability nucleotide sequences. A later analysis calculated a clonal expansion index for each public chain from normalized within-repertoire ranks of inferred template counts. In a later analysis, generation probabilities were computed using a VDJ recombination model fitted to out-of-frame rearrangements, and the results were checked against IGoR. A later analysis scored TCR-TCR, TCR-HLA and TCR-CMV co-occurrence with hypergeometric tests, applying a repertoire-size bias correction to TCR pairs. In a later analysis, false discovery rates were estimated by permuting HLA or CMV assignments 20 times. In a later analysis, co-occurring TCRs were grouped using DBSCAN, with TCRdist sequence similarity added in when clustering inside HLA-allele-positive subsets. Repertoires with fewer than 30,000 or more than 120,000 public chains, plus five repertoires with anomalous nucleotide sharing, were excluded from co-occurrence clustering. This is the immuneACCESS table as TCRdb keeps it, with only in-frame sequences that have V and J called. A part of the clones is gone; compared with another copy, unresolved V genes explain less than half, and the rest is unexplained. V, J and clone size are those of that table, while D and trimming were read from the DNA. Across this sample there are roughly 73,000 clones, with 70% to 85% seen only once. 2.4% of the sample is taken by the ten largest.

On the study overall, not on this receptor specifically: Because HLA typing was unavailable for some donors at each locus, only the typed subset was used in association tests. The 87-base-pair reads could not distinguish some IMGT-functional V segments, including TRBV6-2 and TRBV6-3, so those segments were excluded. A later genetic analysis reported fewer N-insertions in productive TCRs among donors in an Asian-associated ancestry cluster than the approximately 670-donor mean. This cohort had only TCR beta chains sequenced, and the lack of alpha or paired-chain data limited which features could be detected. According to a later analysis, parvovirus B19, influenza, CMV and Epstein-Barr virus appeared linked to several top co-occurrence clusters. In a later analysis, TCR association rates were found to vary across HLA loci, with the most associated TCRs seen for DRB1 alleles and the fewest for HLA-C alleles. Sequencing depth was assumed to be roughly uniform across donors in the presence/absence analyses, though that assumption may not hold. Linkage disequilibrium might explain the correlated functional status among segregating V segments, but an unknown experimental factor could not be ruled out. The study gave a list of 150 to 200 TCR beta chains associated with cytomegalovirus. It was suggested by the authors that the approach could potentially be generalized to other disease states and immunological phenotypes. An earlier analysis of approximately 530 of the donors showed that most TCR beta V segments appeared in productive rearrangements either about 87% or about 30% of the time, which broadly matched IMGT annotations. In a later analysis, 16,951 TCR beta sequences were associated with specific HLA alleles at a false discovery rate of 0.05. A cluster of highly shared sequence variants was judged likely to represent a technical artifact of the sequencing pipeline. Because counts were too low, 15 or so rarely observed V segments, including chromosome 9 orphons, were excluded from the earlier analysis of some 540 of the donors. When HLA alleles, especially DR and DQ, strongly co-occurred, TCR associations were difficult to assign to individual alleles. Immune exposure information for the cohort was limited to CMV serostatus. The classifier was reported to diagnose cytomegalovirus status with high specificity and sensitivity in both the original cohort and the validation cohort. A later genetic analysis associated a missense DCLRE1C variant with V-gene and J-gene trimming of TCR beta chains, and an independent cohort replicated the association. In vitro tests confirmed that a few of the cytomegalovirus-associated TCR beta chains recognize cytomegalovirus antigens. Compared with equally common non-associated chains, HLA-associated TCR beta chains in a later analysis were more clonally expanded and had lower generation probabilities. Most CMV-associated TCR beta chains appeared to be HLA-restricted in a later analysis, and the HLA associations seemed to be driven largely by CMV exposure. Most TCR sequences were seen in very few donors, while some public TCRs were found in many individuals. A further reported finding was that TCR beta sequences accurately predicted the HLA-A and HLA-B alleles for most subjects in the first cohort.

This clone occurred once. The clone's antigen remains unknown. No base quality information exists; no much larger clone differs at one position. CDR1 and CDR2 were assigned from the germline V gene as MDHEN and SYDVKM. Taken from cysteine to phenylalanine, the CDR3 has 17 residues. The entry retains the CDR3 DNA only, 51 bases that are in frame from base 1. Cut back by 2 bases and 2 bases, the V and J ends lie 16 bases apart. The cohort consisted of more than 650 healthy bone marrow donors. At the time of sampling, all cohort members were nominally healthy, though unrecorded immune exposures were likely present. The donor tested CMV seronegative, placing the donor among the roughly 340 seronegative members of the cohort. Every donor gave a peripheral blood sample, and the peripheral blood mononuclear cells from that sample were used for TCR beta sequencing. Genomic DNA extraction from the blood cell samples was performed with the Qiagen DNeasy Blood Extraction Kit.

This receptor was taken from a woman aged 45-65 years in good health and CMV-seronegative. Here the chain combines TRBV28 and TRBJ1-5; a weak D assignment points to TRBD1 (6 bases agree). Material for sequencing was PBMCs. The CDR3 loop reads CASSLDRLHGGNQPQHF. The DNA sequence is TGTGCCAGCAGTTTAGACAGGTTACACGGAGGCAATCAGCCCCAGCATTTT.